Listed below are T cell receptor beta chains from one sample, sequenced in a study of blood T cells in healthy people across ages. TCRdb independently ran MiXCR on the 5' RACE reads; one entry per CDR3 protein. The sample records roughly 560,000 distinct CDR3 sequences, less than 25% being singletons. These same records also appear under a second study, on T cells of mothers and their children.

The sample was blood. The receptor set was obtained from a boy between 10 and 17 years old in good health. Each CDR3 is given with its conserved first and last residue. The D gene is left open where the match is weak. Clone size is given for some rows only: seen once, a few or many times, or a class if the clone is expanded.

TGCGCCAGCAGCCAAGATTGGGAAGACACTTACTACGAGCAGTACTTC	CASSQDWEDTYYEQYF	16	-	few	TRBV4-3	TRBJ2-7
TGCAGTGCTGGGACCGGGAGCAATGAGCAGTTCTTC	CSAGTGSNEQFF	12	-	-	TRBV20-1	TRBJ2-1
TGCAGCGGGGGGACCGACTATCGAGCGGAGACCCAGTACTTC	CSGGTDYRAETQYF	14	-	few	TRBV29-1	TRBJ2-5
TGTGCCAGATGGCGGGACGCAGACTATGGCTACACCTTC	CARWRDADYGYTF	13	-	-	TRBV2	TRBJ1-2
TGTGCCAGCTCACCACCCGGCAGGGTTGCTGAAAAACTGTTTTTT	CASSPPGRVAEKLFF	15	-	many	TRBV18	TRBJ1-4
TGTGCCAGCAGCGACGGGACAGTGAACACTGAAGCTTTCTTT	CASSDGTVNTEAFF	14	TRBD1	-	TRBV7-9	TRBJ1-1
TGTGCCAGCTCACTACAGTCGGGAGGGTCGAGGGAGACCCAGTACTTC	CASSLQSGGSRETQYF	16	TRBD2	few	TRBV18	TRBJ2-5
TGTGCCAGCAGCACAAGGGCAAAACGAAACAATGAGCAGTTCTTC	CASSTRAKRNNEQFF	15	-	once	TRBV7-9	TRBJ2-1
TGCGCCAGCATCCGGGCAGAAGGCTACACCTTC	CASIRAEGYTF	11	-	-	TRBV5-1	TRBJ1-2
TGTGCCAGCAGTTTATTTTGGGAGAACCATCAGCCCCAGCATTTT	CASSLFWENHQPQHF	15	-	-	TRBV28	TRBJ1-5
TGTGCCAGCAGAATCGTTGGCACAGATACGCAGTATTTT	CASRIVGTDTQYF	13	-	-	TRBV27	TRBJ2-3
TGTGCCAGCAGCCAAGATCCAGGGACCAGCTATGGCTACACCTTC	CASSQDPGTSYGYTF	15	-	-	TRBV14	TRBJ1-2
TGTGCCAGCAGTGTGGGACAGGGGGCTTCTAATGAAAAACTGTTTTTT	CASSVGQGASNEKLFF	16	TRBD1	few	TRBV6-1	TRBJ1-4
TGTGCCAGCAGCTCGACTAGCGGGGGGGCCGCAGATACGCAGTATTTT	CASSSTSGGAADTQYF	16	TRBD2	few	TRBV7-2	TRBJ2-3
TGCGCCAGCAGCCAAGATGCATCTACAGGGGGGAACAATGAGCAGTTCTTC	CASSQDASTGGNNEQFF	17	TRBD1	-	TRBV4-3	TRBJ2-1
TGTGCCAGCAGCTTGACACATAACCGGGACCAGAACACTGAAGCTTTCTTT	CASSLTHNRDQNTEAFF	17	-	few	TRBV5-6	TRBJ1-1